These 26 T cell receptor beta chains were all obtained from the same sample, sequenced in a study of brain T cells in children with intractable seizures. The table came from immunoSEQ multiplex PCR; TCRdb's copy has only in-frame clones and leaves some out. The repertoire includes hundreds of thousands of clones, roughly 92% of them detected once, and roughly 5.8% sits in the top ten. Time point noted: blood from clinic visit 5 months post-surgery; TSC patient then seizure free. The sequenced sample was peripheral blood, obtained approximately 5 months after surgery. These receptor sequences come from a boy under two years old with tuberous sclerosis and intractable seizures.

DNA of the CDR3: TGTGCCAGCAGCCTGAATGGGGCCCTCGGCAATGAAAAACTGTTTTTT. It translates to CASSLNGALGNEKLFF. The chain is built from TRBV11-3 and TRBJ1-4; the D gene is possibly TRBD1 (5 bases). CDR3 length: 16 residues. The germline V and J ends were trimmed by 5 bases and 5 bases, with 18 bases remaining between them. CDR1 SGHNT and CDR2 YENEEA come from the germline V gene.

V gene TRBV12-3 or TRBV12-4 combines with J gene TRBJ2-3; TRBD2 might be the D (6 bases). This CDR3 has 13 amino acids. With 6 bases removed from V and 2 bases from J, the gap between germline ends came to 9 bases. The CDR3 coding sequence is TGTGCCAGCAGGGGGGACTCCACAGATACGCAGTATTTT. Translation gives CASRGDSTDTQYF.

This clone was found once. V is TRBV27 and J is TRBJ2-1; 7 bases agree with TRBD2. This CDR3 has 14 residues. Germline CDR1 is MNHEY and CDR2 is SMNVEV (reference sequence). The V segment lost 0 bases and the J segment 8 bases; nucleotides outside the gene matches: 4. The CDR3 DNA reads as TGTGCCAGCAGTTTATCCGCGACTAGCTATGAGCAGTTCTTC. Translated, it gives CASSLSATSYEQFF.

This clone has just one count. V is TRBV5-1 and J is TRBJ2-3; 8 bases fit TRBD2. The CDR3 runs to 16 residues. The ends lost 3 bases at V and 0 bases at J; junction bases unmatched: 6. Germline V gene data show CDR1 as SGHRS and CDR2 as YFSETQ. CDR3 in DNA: TGCGCCAGCAGCTCCTGGACTAGCTCTAGCACAGATACGCAGTATTTT. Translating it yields CASSSWTSSSTDTQYF.

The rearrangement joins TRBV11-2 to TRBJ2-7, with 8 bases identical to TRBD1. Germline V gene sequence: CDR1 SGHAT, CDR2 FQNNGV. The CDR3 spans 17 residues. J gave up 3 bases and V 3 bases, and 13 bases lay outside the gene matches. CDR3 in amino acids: CASSFPLTGTGLYEQYF. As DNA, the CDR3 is TGTGCCAGCAGCTTTCCCCTAACCGGGACAGGCCTCTACGAGCAGTACTTC.

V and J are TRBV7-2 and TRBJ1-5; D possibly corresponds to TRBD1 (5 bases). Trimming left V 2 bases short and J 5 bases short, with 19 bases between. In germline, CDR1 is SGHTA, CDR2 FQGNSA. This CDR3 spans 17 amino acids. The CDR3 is CASSLQGAGARYQPQHF. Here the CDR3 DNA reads TGTGCCAGCAGCTTACAGGGTGCCGGGGCTCGGTATCAGCCCCAGCATTTT.

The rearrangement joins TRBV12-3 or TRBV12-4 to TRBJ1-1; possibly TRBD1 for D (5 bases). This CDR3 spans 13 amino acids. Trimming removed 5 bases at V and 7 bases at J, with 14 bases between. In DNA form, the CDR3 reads TGTGCCAGCAGTAAAGAGGGACCTAGTGAAGCTTTCTTT. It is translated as CASSKEGPSEAFF.

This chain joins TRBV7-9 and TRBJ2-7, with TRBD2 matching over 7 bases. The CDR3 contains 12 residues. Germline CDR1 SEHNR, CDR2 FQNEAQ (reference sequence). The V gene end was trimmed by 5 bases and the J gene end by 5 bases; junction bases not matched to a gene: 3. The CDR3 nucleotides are TGTGCCAGCAGCACACTAGCGCACGAGCAGTACTTC. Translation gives CASSTLAHEQYF.

CDR3 DNA: TGTGCCAGAAGCTTGGCTAGCGGCAATGAGCAGTTCTTC. Amino acid sequence: CARSLASGNEQFF. This sequence joins TRBV5-3 and TRBJ2-1; 7 bases line up with TRBD2. TRBV5-3 is placed among ORFs of uncertain function. This CDR3 spans 13 amino acids. The V gene end was trimmed by 0 bases and the J gene end by 6 bases; junction bases not matched to a gene: 0.

The CDR3 nucleotides are TGTGCCAGCAGCTTGGGACAAGGTCGAGGTCAGCCCCAGCATTTT. Encoded protein: CASSLGQGRGQPQHF. The chain joins TRBV7-6 to TRBJ1-5, with D possibly matching TRBD1 (6 bases). The CDR3 is 15 residues long. The germline CDR1 and CDR2 sequences are SGHVS and FNYEAQ. V lost 3 bases and J 6 bases, leaving 15 bases between the germline ends.

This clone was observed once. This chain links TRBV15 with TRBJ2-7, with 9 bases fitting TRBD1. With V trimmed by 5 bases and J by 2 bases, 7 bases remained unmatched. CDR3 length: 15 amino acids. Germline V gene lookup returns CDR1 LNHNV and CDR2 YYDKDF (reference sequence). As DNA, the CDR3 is TGTGCCACCAGCCCCCAGTGGACAGGGGCCTACGAGCAGTACTTC. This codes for CATSPQWTGAYEQYF.

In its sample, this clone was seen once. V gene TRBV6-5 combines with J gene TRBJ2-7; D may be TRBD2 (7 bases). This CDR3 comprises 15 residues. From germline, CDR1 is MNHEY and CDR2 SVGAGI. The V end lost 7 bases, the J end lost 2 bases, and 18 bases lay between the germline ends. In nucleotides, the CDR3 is TGTGCCAGCACCTTTGGGGGGGGCGCCCCCTACGAGCAGTACTTC. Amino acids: CASTFGGGAPYEQYF.

In DNA, the CDR3 is TGTGCCAGCAGCCGAGGACCACCTCAGCAGTTCTTC. This sequence encodes CASSRGPPQQFF. The rearrangement joins TRBV14 to TRBJ2-1; no definite D call. Per germline, CDR1 SGHDN and CDR2 FVKESK. CDR3 size: 12 residues. V lost 4 bases, J lost 11 bases, and 12 bases lay in between.

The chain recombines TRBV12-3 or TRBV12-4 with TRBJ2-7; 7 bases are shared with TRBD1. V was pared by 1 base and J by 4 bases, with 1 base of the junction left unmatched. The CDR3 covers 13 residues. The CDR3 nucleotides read TGTGCCAGCAGTTTAGGCAGGGGGTACGAGCAGTACTTC. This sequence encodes CASSLGRGYEQYF.

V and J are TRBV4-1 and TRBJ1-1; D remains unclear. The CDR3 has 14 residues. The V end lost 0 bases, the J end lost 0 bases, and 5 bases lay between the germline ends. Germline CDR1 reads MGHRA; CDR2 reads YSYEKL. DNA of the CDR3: TGCGCCAGCAGCCAAGATAGCCTGAACACTGAAGCTTTCTTT. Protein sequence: CASSQDSLNTEAFF.

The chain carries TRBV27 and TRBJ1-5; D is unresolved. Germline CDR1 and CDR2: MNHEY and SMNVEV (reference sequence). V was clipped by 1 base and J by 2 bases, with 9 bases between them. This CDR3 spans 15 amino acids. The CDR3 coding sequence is TGTGCCAGCAGTTTATTAGGTGGGGGCAATCAGCCCCAGCATTTT. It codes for CASSLLGGGNQPQHF.

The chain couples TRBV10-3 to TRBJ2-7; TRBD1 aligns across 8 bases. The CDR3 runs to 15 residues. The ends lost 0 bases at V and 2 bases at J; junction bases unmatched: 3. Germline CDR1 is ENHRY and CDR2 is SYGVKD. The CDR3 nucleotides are TGTGCCATCAGTGAGTCACAGGGGGGAGCCTACGAGCAGTACTTC. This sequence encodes CAISESQGGAYEQYF.

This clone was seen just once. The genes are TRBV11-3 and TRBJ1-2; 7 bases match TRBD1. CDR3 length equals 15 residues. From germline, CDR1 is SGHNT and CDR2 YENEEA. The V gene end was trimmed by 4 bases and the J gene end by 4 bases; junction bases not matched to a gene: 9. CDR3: CASSSTTGASYGYTF. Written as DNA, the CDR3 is TGTGCCAGCAGCTCAACCACAGGGGCTTCCTATGGCTACACCTTC. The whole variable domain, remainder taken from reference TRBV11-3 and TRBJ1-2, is EAGVVQSPRYKIIEKKQPVAFWCNPISGHNTLYWYLQNLGQGPELLIRYENEEAVDDSQLPKDRFSAERLKGVDSTLKIQPAELGDSAVYLCASSSTTGASYGYTFGSGTRLTVV.

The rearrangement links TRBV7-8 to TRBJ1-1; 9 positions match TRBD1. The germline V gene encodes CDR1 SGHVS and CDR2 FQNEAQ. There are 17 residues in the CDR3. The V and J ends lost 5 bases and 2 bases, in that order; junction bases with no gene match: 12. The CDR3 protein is CASSRNTPGQGNTEAFF. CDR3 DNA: TGTGCCAGCAGCCGCAATACACCGGGACAGGGAAACACTGAAGCTTTCTTT.

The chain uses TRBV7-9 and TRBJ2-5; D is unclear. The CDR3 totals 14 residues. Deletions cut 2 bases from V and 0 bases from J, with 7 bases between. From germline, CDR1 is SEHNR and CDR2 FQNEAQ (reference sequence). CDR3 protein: CASSLYQYQETQYF. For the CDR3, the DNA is TGTGCCAGCAGCTTATATCAGTACCAAGAGACCCAGTACTTC.

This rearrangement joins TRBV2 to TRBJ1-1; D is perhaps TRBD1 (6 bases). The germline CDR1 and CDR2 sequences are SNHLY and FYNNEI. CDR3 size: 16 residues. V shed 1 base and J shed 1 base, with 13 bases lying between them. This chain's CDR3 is CASSEEPWTENTEAFF. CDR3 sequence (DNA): TGTGCCAGCAGTGAAGAGCCTTGGACAGAGAACACTGAAGCTTTCTTT.

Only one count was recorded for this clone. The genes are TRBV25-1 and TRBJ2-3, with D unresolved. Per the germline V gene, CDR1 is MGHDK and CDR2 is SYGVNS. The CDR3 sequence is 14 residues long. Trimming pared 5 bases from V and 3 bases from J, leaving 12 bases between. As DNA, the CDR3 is TGTGCCAGCAGTACCTCTTCCAGGACAGATACGCAGTATTTT. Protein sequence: CASSTSSRTDTQYF.

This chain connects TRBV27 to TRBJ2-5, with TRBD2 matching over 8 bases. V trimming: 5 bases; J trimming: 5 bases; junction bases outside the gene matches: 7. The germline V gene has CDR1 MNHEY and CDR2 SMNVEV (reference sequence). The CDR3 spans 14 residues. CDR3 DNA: TGTGCCAGCAGTGAGAGACTAGCGCGGGAGACCCAGTACTTC. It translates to CASSERLARETQYF.

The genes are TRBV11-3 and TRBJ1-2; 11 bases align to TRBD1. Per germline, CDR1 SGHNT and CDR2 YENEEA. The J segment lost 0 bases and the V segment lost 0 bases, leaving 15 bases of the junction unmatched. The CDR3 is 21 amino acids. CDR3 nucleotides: TGTGCCAGCAGCTTAGAAGATTTTGTTGTTAAGGACAGGGGGCCTAACTATGGCTACACCTTC. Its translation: CASSLEDFVVKDRGPNYGYTF.

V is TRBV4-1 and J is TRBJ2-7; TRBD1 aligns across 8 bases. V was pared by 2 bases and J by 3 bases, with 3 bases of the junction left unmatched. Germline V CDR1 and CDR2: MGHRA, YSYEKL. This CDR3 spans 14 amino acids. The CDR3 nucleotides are TGCGCCAGCAGCCAACCCGGACAGGGCTACGAGCAGTACTTC. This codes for CASSQPGQGYEQYF.

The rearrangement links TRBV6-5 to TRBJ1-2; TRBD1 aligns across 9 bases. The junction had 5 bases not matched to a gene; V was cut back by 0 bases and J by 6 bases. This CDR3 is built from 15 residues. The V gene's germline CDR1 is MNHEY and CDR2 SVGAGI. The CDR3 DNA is TGTGCCAGCAGTTACTCGAAGTGGGACAGGGATGGCTACACCTTC. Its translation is CASSYSKWDRDGYTF.